The source of this T cell receptor beta chain is a study of response to subunit inactivated influenza vaccine. Findings of the study overall: It was suggested by the authors that few new T cells are recruited by each seasonal influenza vaccination.

This clonotype was found a few times. Its antigen is still unknown. From the RT-PCR reads, TCRdb called clonotypes with MiXCR, one entry per CDR3 protein. The sample includes over 650,000 distinct CDR3 sequences, less than 20% seen only once; the top ten take under 13%. Losses at the gene ends were 3 bases for V and 0 bases for J; bases not matched to a gene: 3. In germline, CDR1 is SGHRS, CDR2 YFSETQ. The CDR3 length is 15 residues. This TCR was recovered from a man in his forties or fifties who received an inactivated influenza vaccine. Sequenced material: PBMCs from blood, taken 5 to 6 days after vaccination. The rearrangement joins TRBV5-1 to TRBJ2-3, with 8 bases that match TRBD2. The CDR3 DNA follows: TGCGCCAGCAGCTCTGAGCGGGGGAGCACAGATACGCAGTATTTT. Amino acid sequence: CASSSERGSTDTQYF.